This T cell receptor (beta chain) was found in a study of T cells in women clearing cervical HPV infection. With 2 bases removed from V and 0 bases from J, the gap between germline ends came to 16 bases. Germline-derived CDR1 and CDR2 are MNHEY and SVGEGT. The CDR3 has 17 amino acids. The data were produced by immunoSEQ multiplex PCR, yet TCRdb's version contains in-frame clones alone and is incomplete. The sample data list roughly 30,000 clones. Study conclusions and caveats: Cases and controls were distinguished at AUC 0.83 by richness and V genes. CIN3+ cases had significantly higher TCR repertoire richness than controls, but evenness did not differ.

Comments on this clone: The antigen is undetermined. The read terminates 3 residues ahead of where the CDR3 ends, so the germline J gene completes it.

The rearrangement joins TRBV6-2 or TRBV6-3 to TRBJ1-1, with a tentative D call TRBD1 (5 bases). The clonotype comes from a woman aged 18-70 years with a cervical HPV16 infection that either progressed to CIN3+ or cleared (not recorded which). What was sequenced was blood buffy coat. CDR3 DNA, as far as it was read: TGTGCCAGCAGTTACGGCGGGGCCCCTGCGGTGAACACTGAA. The encoded protein is CASSYGGAPAVNTE. The CDR3, in full, reads CASSYGGAPAVNTEAFF.